This passage covers 9 T cell receptor beta chains from one sample sequenced in a study of a mutant IDH1 vaccine in newly diagnosed glioma. Only in-frame clones appear in the TCRdb table, and some are missing; sequencing was by immunoSEQ multiplex PCR. There are tens of thousands of clones in the sample; 65% to 85% occur only once, and around 4.5% lies in the top ten. These receptors' antigens are unknown. Stated time point: week 47, end of study. Every vaccination contained 300 ug of the mutant IDH1 20-mer peptide and was paired with topical imiquimod. Material: PBMCs, obtained from a glioma patient whose treatment included an IDH1 peptide vaccine. The receptors originated from a woman under 40 with glioma. Some clones in this sample may be carry-over from other donors' samples.

The V gene is TRBV11-2, the J gene TRBJ1-2; no definite D call. Trimming shortened V by 1 base and J by 3 bases, and 9 bases separated the two germline ends. CDR1 SGHAT and CDR2 FQNNGV come from the germline V gene. The CDR3 totals 14 residues. The CDR3 DNA reads TGTGCCAGCAGCTTAGGTCGAAGCGACTATGGCTACACCTTC. Encoded protein: CASSLGRSDYGYTF.

The chain is built from TRBV13 and TRBJ1-1, with D possibly being TRBD1 (5 bases). This CDR3 spans 13 amino acids. The V end lost 7 bases, the J end lost 3 bases, and 12 bases lay between the germline ends. Germline V gene lookup returns CDR1 PRHDT and CDR2 FYEKMQ (reference sequence). CDR3 loop: CASKRRGDTEAFF. CDR3 nucleotides: TGTGCCAGCAAAAGGAGGGGAGACACTGAAGCTTTCTTT.

The V call is TRBV5-6, the J call TRBJ2-5; no definite D call. This CDR3 contains 11 residues. V lost 2 bases and J lost 3, with 2 bases in between. The germline CDR1 and CDR2 sequences are SGHDT and YYEEEE. In nucleotides, the CDR3 is TGTGCCAGCAGCTTAGAAGAGACCCAGTACTTC. It yields the protein CASSLEETQYF.

The V and J genes are TRBV2 and TRBJ2-7; 7 bases are shared with TRBD2. The germline V gene has CDR1 SNHLY and CDR2 FYNNEI. With V trimmed by 6 bases and J by 4 bases, 3 bases remained unmatched. The CDR3 spans 12 residues. CDR3 nucleotides: TGTGCCAGCAGACTCGGGGGGTACGAGCAGTACTTC. Its translation: CASRLGGYEQYF. Looking up the rest from reference TRBV2 and TRBJ2-7 gives the full variable domain: EPEVTQTPSHQVTQMGQEVILRCVPISNHLYFYWYRQILGQKVEFLVSFYNNEISEKSEIFDDQFSVERPDGSNFTLKIRSTKLEDSAMYFCASRLGGYEQYFGPGTRLTVT.

This clone was seen a single time. The V call is TRBV15, the J call TRBJ2-7; the D gene is possibly TRBD2 (7 bases). The CDR3 has 16 residues. Germline loops: CDR1 LNHNV, CDR2 YYDKDF (reference sequence). Deletions cut 0 bases from V and 4 bases from J, with 16 bases between. This CDR3 reads CATSRDYEGGGYEQYF. In nucleotides, the CDR3 is TGTGCCACCAGCAGAGATTATGAGGGAGGGGGGTACGAGCAGTACTTC.

V and J are TRBV10-2 and TRBJ2-1; 9 nucleotides agree with TRBD1. Trimming took 7 bases from V and 3 from J; bases not matched to a gene: 1. CDR1 and CDR2 (germline): WSHSY, SAAADI. The CDR3 consists of 13 residues. The CDR3 nucleotides are TGCGCCAGCAAGACAGGGGGCTACAATGAGCAGTTCTTC. The encoded protein is CASKTGGYNEQFF.

This clone was recorded once. The V and J genes are TRBV10-2 and TRBJ2-7; 9 bases map to TRBD1. J gave up 5 bases and V 10 bases, and 9 bases lay outside the gene matches. This CDR3 comprises 13 residues. Germline V gene data show CDR1 as WSHSY and CDR2 as SAAADI. The CDR3 DNA reads as TGCGCCATCGGGACAGGGCGATTCAACGAGCAGTACTTC. Translation gives CAIGTGRFNEQYF.

The chain recombines TRBV10-2 with TRBJ2-5; 9 nucleotides align to TRBD2. The CDR3 loop spans 18 amino acids. Germline CDR1 and CDR2: WSHSY and SAAADI. With 4 bases clipped from V and 2 bases from J, the junction kept 14 bases outside the gene matches. The CDR3 coding sequence is TGCGCCAGCAGTGCGATCCAAAGGGGCGGGAGGGGACAAGAGACCCAGTACTTC. This sequence encodes CASSAIQRGGRGQETQYF.

This sequence joins TRBV6-5 and TRBJ2-7; D is possibly TRBD1 or TRBD2 (5 bases each). Germline V gene sequence: CDR1 MNHEY, CDR2 SVGAGI. The CDR3 loop spans 13 amino acids. V was cut by 0 bases and J by 6 bases, with 9 bases left in between. CDR3 in amino acids: CASSYSRGAEQYF. CDR3 in DNA: TGTGCCAGCAGTTACTCGAGGGGCGCCGAGCAGTACTTC.